This T cell receptor beta chain was observed in a study of T cell responses to AZD1222 COVID-19 vaccine. Pooling of second doses given at about 4 or about 12 weeks was done. TCRdb keeps only in-frame clones here, not all; method: immunoSEQ multiplex PCR. The table has fewer than 150,000 clones, approximately 89% seen once; the top ten hold 5.5% to 7.5%. V dropped 3 bases and J dropped 4 bases, with 12 bases sitting between them. This CDR3 contains 15 residues. The germline gives CDR1 LNHDA, CDR2 SQIVND (reference sequence). With respect to this clone: Antigen: not known.

General study points: Clonal diversity was possibly underestimated, and the donors were mostly white British, with more females.

This receptor was taken from an adult who received the AZD1222 COVID-19 vaccine. This chain connects TRBV19 to TRBJ1-4; D gene unclear. The sequencing used peripheral blood, collected 28 days after the second AZD1222 dose. CDR3 residues: CASSIGKIINEKLFF. The CDR3 DNA reads TGTGCCAGTAGTATTGGAAAGATTATTAATGAAAAACTGTTTTTT. Filled out from reference TRBV19 and TRBJ1-4, the complete variable domain reads DGGITQSPKYLFRKEGQNVTLSCEQNLNHDAMYWYRQDPGQGLRLIYYSQIVNDFQKGDIAEGYSVSREKKESFPLTVTSAQKNPTAFYLCASSIGKIINEKLFFGSGTQLSVL.